What follows are 29 T cell receptor beta chains derived from one specimen sequenced in a study of T-cell reconstitution after alpha-beta-depleted transplantation in children. A library of TCRbeta sequences, prepared with unique molecular identifiers, was generated. TCRdb reanalysed the PCR reads using MiXCR and keeps one entry per CDR3 protein. The data hold 700,000 to 950,000 distinct CDR3 sequences, with roughly 15% observed a single time. The source material was PBMCs, mostly from graft donor cells, sampled 360 days after TCRalphabeta/CD19-depleted stem cell transplant. Every receptor here comes from a male patient aged 10 to 17 who had a stem cell transplant for acute lymphoblastic leukemia, so the T cells may come from the graft donor.

This clonotype was seen only a few times. The chain employs TRBV5-1 and TRBJ2-7; 7 bases line up with TRBD1. The CDR3 is 14 residues long. Per the germline V gene, CDR1 is SGHRS and CDR2 is YFSETQ. The ends lost 1 base at V and 4 bases at J; junction bases unmatched: 5. The CDR3 DNA sequence: TGCGCCAGCAGCTTGAAGGACAGGATATACGAGCAGTACTTC. Translation: CASSLKDRIYEQYF.

The chain recombines TRBV18 with TRBJ2-7; D is unclear. Germline CDR1 is KGHSH and CDR2 is LQKENI. V lost 3 bases, J lost 7 bases, and 13 bases lay in between. The CDR3 contains 13 residues. This CDR3 is CASSPAPSEEQYF. In DNA, the CDR3 is TGTGCCAGCTCACCCGCTCCTTCCGAAGAGCAGTACTTC.

The rearrangement uses TRBV13 and TRBJ2-3, with D possibly being TRBD2 (6 bases). V gave up 5 bases and J gave up 8 bases, with 14 bases separating them. The germline CDR1 and CDR2 sequences are PRHDT and FYEKMQ (reference sequence). This CDR3 is 13 amino acids long. The chain's CDR3 is CASSAMGGGTQYF. The CDR3 coding sequence is TGTGCCAGCAGCGCGATGGGGGGAGGTACGCAGTATTTT.

The genes are TRBV5-5 and TRBJ2-3, with TRBD1 matching over 10 bases. V lost 4 bases, J lost 0 bases, and 5 bases stayed unmatched. There are 16 residues in the CDR3. Germline V gene lookup returns CDR1 SGHKS and CDR2 YYEKEE (reference sequence). The CDR3 is CASSAGQGPSTDTQYF. As DNA, the CDR3 is TGTGCCAGCAGCGCGGGACAGGGGCCCAGCACAGATACGCAGTATTTT. The whole variable domain, filled in from reference TRBV5-5 and TRBJ2-3, reads DAGVTQSPTHLIKTRGQQVTLRCSPISGHKSVSWYQQVLGQGPQFIFQYYEKEERGRGNFPDRFSARQFPNYSSELNVNALLLGDSALYLCASSAGQGPSTDTQYFGPGTRLTVL.

This clonotype was counted between two and nine times. The chain uses TRBV12-5 and TRBJ1-5; perhaps TRBD1 as D (6 bases). This CDR3 is 15 amino acids long. V was shortened by 3 bases and J by 7 bases, with 16 bases between the two germline ends. CDR1 and CDR2 from the germline V gene are LGHNT and FRNRAP. The CDR3 region is CASGFRGGARQPQHF. Here the CDR3 DNA reads TGTGCTAGTGGTTTCAGAGGGGGGGCTCGACAGCCCCAGCATTTT.

The chain has TRBV4-1 and TRBJ2-3; D call uncertain. V was trimmed by 4 bases and J by 5 bases, leaving 16 bases between them. Germline-derived CDR1 and CDR2 are MGHRA and YSYEKL. This CDR3 has 15 amino acids. As DNA, the CDR3 is TGCGCCAGCAGCCGAATCCCTGCCATCAGAGATACGCAGTATTTT. Protein sequence: CASSRIPAIRDTQYF.

The chain joins TRBV7-3 to TRBJ2-1; 11 bases fit TRBD2. Unmatched junction bases numbered 7, after V lost 4 bases and J lost 8 bases. This CDR3 has 15 amino acids. Germline CDR1 and CDR2: SGHTA and FQGTGA. DNA of the CDR3: TGTGCCAGCAGCTCATCCTTAGCGGGAGGGCATGAGCAGTTCTTC. Translation: CASSSSLAGGHEQFF. The entire variable domain, with the rest obtained from reference TRBV7-3 and TRBJ2-1, is as follows: GAGVSQTPSNKVTEKGKYVELRCDPISGHTALYWYRQSLGQGPEFLIYFQGTGAADDSGLPNDRFFAVRPEGSVSTLKIQRTERGDSAVYLCASSSSLAGGHEQFFGPGTRLTVL.

V is TRBV5-1 and J is TRBJ2-5, with 10 bases that match TRBD2. CDR3 size: 16 residues. Germline loops: CDR1 SGHRS, CDR2 YFSETQ. The trim removed 2 bases at V and 5 bases at J, leaving 9 bases unmatched. The CDR3 reads CASSFLAGEVSETQYF. Written as DNA, the CDR3 is TGCGCCAGCAGCTTCCTAGCGGGAGAGGTCTCTGAGACCCAGTACTTC.

J is TRBJ2-7 and V is TRBV18, with TRBD1 as a possible D gene (5 bases). Germline V CDR1 and CDR2: KGHSH, LQKENI. Trimming left V 3 bases short and J 7 bases short, with 22 bases between. This CDR3 region has 16 residues. CDR3 loop: CASSPGGIDRSQEQYF. In nucleotides, the CDR3 is TGTGCCAGCTCACCGGGTGGGATAGACAGATCCCAGGAGCAGTACTTC.

V gene TRBV10-1 combines with J gene TRBJ2-1; 12 nucleotides match TRBD2. Germline trimming cut 6 bases from V and 3 bases from J; bases unmatched to any gene: 12. The CDR3 spans 18 residues. CDR1 and CDR2 from the germline V gene are WNHNN and SYGVQD (reference sequence). This CDR3 is CASSSRTSGIGHYNEQFF. For the CDR3, the DNA is TGCGCCAGCAGCTCACGGACTAGCGGGATCGGGCACTACAATGAGCAGTTCTTC.

The rearrangement links TRBV15 to TRBJ2-3; D gene ambiguous. CDR1 is LNHNV, CDR2 YYDKDF, per germline (reference sequence). The CDR3 spans 14 residues. The V and J ends lost 4 bases and 3 bases respectively, with 11 bases between them. CDR3 sequence: CATSTEDLTDTQYF. CDR3 DNA sequence: TGTGCCACCAGCACTGAAGACTTGACAGATACGCAGTATTTT.

This clonotype was observed a handful of times. This chain joins TRBV6-5 and TRBJ1-2, with D uncertain. The V end lost 5 bases, the J end lost 1 base, and 14 bases lay between the germline ends. The CDR3 runs to 15 residues. From germline, CDR1 is MNHEY and CDR2 SVGAGI. The CDR3 protein is CASSVLLGNNYGYTF. The CDR3 nucleotides read TGTGCCAGCAGTGTACTATTGGGGAATAACTATGGCTACACCTTC.

This clonotype was seen many times. This rearrangement joins TRBV5-1 to TRBJ2-7, with D perhaps assigned TRBD1 or TRBD2 (6 bases each). This CDR3 region has 15 residues. Trimming cost V 4 bases and J 7 bases, with 21 bases left between them. CDR1 is SGHRS, CDR2 YFSETQ, per germline. Here the CDR3 DNA reads TGCGCCAGCAGCGGGGGGCGATCATACTACTGGGAGCAGTACTTC. This translates into CASSGGRSYYWEQYF. Together with reference TRBV5-1 and TRBJ2-7, the CDR3 gives the full variable domain: KAGVTQTPRYLIKTRGQQVTLSCSPISGHRSVSWYQQTPGQGLQFLFEYFSETQRNKGNFPGRFSGRQFSNSRSEMNVSTLELGDSALYLCASSGGRSYYWEQYFGPGTRLTVT.

V and J are TRBV7-9 and TRBJ2-2; the D is unclear. Trimming took 1 base from V and 3 from J, leaving 9 bases between them. From germline, CDR1 is SEHNR and CDR2 FQNEAQ (reference sequence). CDR3 length: 15 residues. The CDR3 here is CASSLVERYTGELFF. DNA for the CDR3: TGTGCCAGCAGCTTAGTTGAACGATACACCGGGGAGCTGTTTTTT.

This chain joins TRBV27 and TRBJ2-1; maybe TRBD1 (5 bases). The CDR3 is made up of 18 amino acids. Trimming shortened V by 0 bases and J by 1 base, and 16 bases separated the two germline ends. CDR1 MNHEY and CDR2 SMNVEV come from the germline V gene (reference sequence). CDR3 bases: TGTGCCAGCAGTTTATCGGGGCTAGTGGCGGCATCCTACAATGAGCAGTTCTTC. Encoded protein: CASSLSGLVAASYNEQFF.

This clonotype was observed at least ten times. The chain links TRBV7-2 to TRBJ2-1, with 13 bases matching TRBD2. CDR1 SGHTA and CDR2 FQGNSA come from the germline V gene. V trimming: 2 bases; J trimming: 8 bases; junction bases outside the gene matches: 9. The CDR3 runs 17 residues. CDR3 DNA: TGTGCCAGCAGCTTAATGGGTCGGGGACTAGCGGGGCATGAGCAGTTCTTC. This encodes CASSLMGRGLAGHEQFF.

This chain's CDR3 is CASSQDHGSGNTIYF. The CDR3 DNA follows: TGTGCCAGCAGCCAAGATCACGGGTCTGGAAACACCATATATTTT. This rearrangement joins TRBV3-1 to TRBJ1-3; D gene uncertain. The V end lost 0 bases, the J end lost 1 base, and 7 bases lay between the germline ends. CDR1 and CDR2 from the germline V gene are LGHDT and YNNKEL (reference sequence). The CDR3 length is 15 residues.

The V call is TRBV5-1, the J call TRBJ2-3; 9 nucleotides line up with TRBD2. Germline values: CDR1 SGHRS, CDR2 YFSETQ. Trimming at V came to 4 bases and at J to 4 bases, leaving 10 bases not matched to a gene. This CDR3 region has 16 residues. The chain's CDR3 is CASSDSGSPASDTQYF. The CDR3 DNA follows: TGCGCCAGCAGCGATAGCGGGAGTCCCGCATCAGATACGCAGTATTTT. The full variable domain, completed using reference TRBV5-1 and TRBJ2-3, is KAGVTQTPRYLIKTRGQQVTLSCSPISGHRSVSWYQQTPGQGLQFLFEYFSETQRNKGNFPGRFSGRQFSNSRSEMNVSTLELGDSALYLCASSDSGSPASDTQYFGPGTRLTVL.

This clonotype has a count of ten or more. The chain carries TRBV24-1 and TRBJ2-7; D gene ambiguous. Per the germline V gene, CDR1 is KGHDR and CDR2 is SFDVKD. This CDR3 has 11 amino acids. V shed 4 bases and J shed 3 bases, with 3 bases lying between them. The CDR3, as DNA: TGTGCCACCAGTGACCGCTACGAGCAGTACTTC. This sequence encodes CATSDRYEQYF.

The genes are TRBV12-3 or TRBV12-4 and TRBJ2-3; 9 bases match TRBD2. The CDR3 loop spans 15 amino acids. The junction had 7 bases not matched to a gene; V was cut back by 3 bases and J by 6 bases. The CDR3 DNA reads TGTGCCAGCAGTTTGGCTAGCGGGATCGGTGATACGCAGTATTTT. Its translation is CASSLASGIGDTQYF.

In DNA form, the CDR3 reads TGTGCCAGTAGTATAGGAGCATTAGGGCAGTTCTTC. Its protein product is CASSIGALGQFF. This sequence joins TRBV19 and TRBJ2-1; D unclear. Germline-derived CDR1 and CDR2 are LNHDA and SQIVND (reference sequence). This CDR3 is 12 amino acids long. V lost 1 base and J 12 bases, leaving 10 bases between the germline ends.

This sequence joins TRBV9 and TRBJ1-4, with D uncertain. CDR1 is SGDLS and CDR2 is YYNGEE in the germline V gene. CDR3 size: 15 residues. V lost 3 bases and J 0 bases, leaving 9 bases between the germline ends. In DNA form, the CDR3 reads TGTGCCAGCAGCGCGGACGGTGCAACTAATGAAAAACTGTTTTTT. Translating gives CASSADGATNEKLFF.

This chain joins TRBV10-3 and TRBJ2-6, with D possibly called TRBD1 or TRBD2 (6 bases each). V was shortened by 3 bases and J by 4 bases, with 13 bases between the two germline ends. CDR3 size: 16 residues. The V gene's germline CDR1 is ENHRY and CDR2 SYGVKD. Written as DNA, the CDR3 is TGTGCCATCAGTGAAACGGGGGCAGGAGGGGCCAACGTCCTGACTTTC. This sequence encodes CAISETGAGGANVLTF.

This clonotype occurred a few times. The CDR3 coding sequence is TGTGCCAGCAGAGGAGCGGGAGGGCCCTACAATGAGCAGTTCTTC. This translates into CASRGAGGPYNEQFF. The V and J genes are TRBV11-3 and TRBJ2-1, with 10 bases lining up with TRBD2. Germline CDR1 is SGHNT and CDR2 is YENEEA. Losses at the gene ends were 6 bases for V and 2 bases for J; bases not matched to a gene: 4. CDR3 length: 15 amino acids. The complete variable domain, with remaining parts taken from reference TRBV11-3 and TRBJ2-1, reads EAGVVQSPRYKIIEKKQPVAFWCNPISGHNTLYWYLQNLGQGPELLIRYENEEAVDDSQLPKDRFSAERLKGVDSTLKIQPAELGDSAVYLCASRGAGGPYNEQFFGPGTRLTVL.

The rearrangement joins TRBV7-3 to TRBJ1-5, with TRBD1 matching over 7 bases. With 5 bases clipped from V and 0 bases from J, the junction kept 10 bases outside the gene matches. In germline, CDR1 is SGHTA, CDR2 FQGTGA. CDR3 length: 17 residues. The CDR3 DNA follows: TGTGCCAGCAGCCCCAAGACAGGGCCGGATAGCAATCAGCCCCAGCATTTT. Its protein product is CASSPKTGPDSNQPQHF.

The V call is TRBV13, the J call TRBJ2-6; D unclear. CDR1 is PRHDT, CDR2 FYEKMQ, per germline (reference sequence). V shed 5 bases and J shed 0 bases, with 32 bases lying between them. This CDR3 is 23 amino acids long. Written as DNA, the CDR3 is TGTGCCAGCAGCCTCACTCATGTAACCTCCAACTTATTACCCCTCTCTGGGGCCAACGTCCTGACTTTC. Protein product: CASSLTHVTSNLLPLSGANVLTF.

The chain carries TRBV20-1 and TRBJ2-7, with no clear D. CDR1 is DFQATT, CDR2 SNEGSKA, per germline (reference sequence). Trimming stripped 4 bases from V and 1 base from J, with 14 bases between. The CDR3 is 14 amino acids. Written as DNA, the CDR3 is TGCAGTGCTACCCGTTACTCCCTATCCTACGAGCAGTACTTC. Protein product: CSATRYSLSYEQYF.

This clonotype was recorded many times. The chain joins TRBV10-2 to TRBJ2-7, with D hard to call. Germline V gene sequence: CDR1 WSHSY, CDR2 SAAADI. CDR3 length: 11 amino acids. Trimming pared 6 bases from V and 6 bases from J, leaving 9 bases between. The CDR3 bases are TGCGCCAGCAGCCCAGGAACCGAGCAGTACTTC. Its translation: CASSPGTEQYF.

This clonotype was counted a few times. The CDR3 protein is CASSASSGLAGLEQFF. CDR3 DNA sequence: TGTGCCAGCAGCGCGTCCTCAGGACTAGCGGGACTTGAGCAGTTCTTC. The chain is built from TRBV9 and TRBJ2-1; 12 positions agree with TRBD2. Germline CDR1 reads SGDLS; CDR2 reads YYNGEE. V trimming: 3 bases; J trimming: 9 bases; junction bases outside the gene matches: 10. The CDR3 is 16 amino acids.